The next 27 T cell receptor beta chains were all read from a single sample in a study of blood T cell repertoires in COVID-19. Some clones are missing from TCRdb's copy, which holds only in-frame ones; the method was immunoSEQ multiplex PCR. The data hold roughly 260,000 clones, with 75% to 95% observed a single time. Sequenced sample: peripheral blood. The receptors stem from a person in their late teens or twenties with COVID-19, enrolled during active disease.

The chain couples TRBV14 to TRBJ2-2, with 11 nucleotides matching TRBD1. The CDR3 length is 15 residues. CDR1 is SGHDN, CDR2 FVKESK, per germline. J lost 4 bases, V lost 6 bases, and 4 bases had no gene match. The DNA for the CDR3 is TGTGCCAGCAGACGGACAGGGGGCGGCACCGGGGAGCTGTTTTTT. Amino acid sequence: CASRRTGGGTGELFF.

The chain carries TRBV5-1 and TRBJ2-2, with 9 bases lining up with TRBD1. Germline assignment: CDR1 SGHRS and CDR2 YFSETQ. The CDR3 is made up of 16 amino acids. Trimming at V came to 8 bases and at J to 7 bases, leaving 15 bases not matched to a gene. This CDR3 is CASHEPPGQGSGELFF. The CDR3 DNA follows: TGCGCCAGTCACGAGCCCCCGGGACAGGGAAGCGGGGAGCTGTTTTTT.

In this sample, this clone turned up once. V is TRBV9 and J is TRBJ2-6; D is ambiguous. Germline V gene data show CDR1 as SGDLS and CDR2 as YYNGEE. Trimming took 3 bases from V and 0 from J, leaving 10 bases between them. This CDR3 region has 16 residues. The CDR3 DNA reads TGTGCCAGCAGCGCCCCCGTGAGCTCTGGGGCCAACGTCCTGACTTTC. Encoded protein: CASSAPVSSGANVLTF. The variable domain in full, with the rest retrieved from reference TRBV9 and TRBJ2-6, is DSGVTQTPKHLITATGQRVTLRCSPRSGDLSVYWYQQSLDQGLQFLIQYYNGEERAKGNILERFSAQQFPDLHSELNLSSLELGDSALYFCASSAPVSSGANVLTFGAGSRLTVL.

This sequence joins TRBV28 and TRBJ2-1; 9 bases are shared with TRBD2. Trimming removed 8 bases from V and 4 bases from J; junction bases left unmatched: 9. The CDR3 runs to 15 residues. Germline values: CDR1 MDHEN, CDR2 SYDVKM. The CDR3 is CASRDSGGQYNEQFF. In nucleotides, the CDR3 is TGTGCCAGCCGCGATAGCGGGGGACAATACAATGAGCAGTTCTTC.

J is TRBJ2-3 and V is TRBV5-5; weak D call: TRBD2 (6 bases). Looked up from germline, CDR1 is SGHKS and CDR2 is YYEKEE (reference sequence). Trimming removed 2 bases from V and 0 bases from J, with 10 bases in between. The CDR3 covers 15 residues. Here the CDR3 reads CASSLYSGSTDTQYF. The CDR3 DNA is TGTGCCAGCAGCTTATACAGCGGGAGCACAGATACGCAGTATTTT.

This clone was found once. The chain is built from TRBV6-5 and TRBJ1-1; 9 positions match TRBD1. Germline CDR1 is MNHEY and CDR2 is SVGAGI. After removal of 11 bases from V and 1 base from J, the junction contained 8 bases not matched to a gene. The CDR3 totals 14 residues. The CDR3 loop reads CACNTGGANTEAFF. The CDR3 bases are TGTGCCTGCAATACAGGGGGCGCGAACACTGAAGCTTTCTTT.

This sequence joins TRBV11-1 and TRBJ2-1; 8 positions match TRBD2. Germline CDR1 SGHAT, CDR2 FQDESV (reference sequence). The CDR3 spans 14 residues. V gave up 5 bases and J gave up 8 bases; unmatched junction bases: 8. The CDR3 coding sequence is TGTGCCAGCAGCCATCTCTTGACTAGCGATGAGCAGTTCTTC. As protein: CASSHLLTSDEQFF.

This clone appeared a few times. The V and J genes are TRBV6-5 and TRBJ1-2; D ambiguous. V shed 5 bases and J shed 12 bases, with 19 bases lying between them. There are 13 residues in the CDR3. In germline, CDR1 is MNHEY, CDR2 SVGAGI. The CDR3 loop is CASSHLKSEVDTF. The CDR3 DNA reads TGTGCCAGCAGTCACCTAAAGTCGGAGGTGGACACCTTC.

The chain recombines TRBV24-1 with TRBJ2-1; D is perhaps TRBD1 (5 bases). The CDR3 contains 17 residues. Germline CDR1 reads KGHDR; CDR2 reads SFDVKD. The V and J ends lost 4 bases and 5 bases respectively, with 20 bases between them. CDR3 protein: CATSDPTRTNLNNEQFF. The DNA for the CDR3 is TGTGCCACCAGTGACCCAACTCGGACAAACCTGAACAATGAGCAGTTCTTC.

CDR3 amino acids: CASSMTPQGLGGYTF. The CDR3 nucleotides are TGTGCCAGCAGTATGACCCCCCAGGGGTTGGGAGGCTACACCTTC. The chain is built from TRBV28 and TRBJ1-2, with D tentatively TRBD1 (6 bases). This CDR3 has 15 residues. Trimming took 5 bases from V and 8 from J, leaving 21 bases between them. Per the germline V gene, CDR1 is MDHEN and CDR2 is SYDVKM.

CDR3 in amino acids: CASSSQTSGSSETQYF. The CDR3, as DNA: TGTGCCAGCAGTTCTCAGACTAGCGGGAGTTCGGAGACCCAGTACTTC. The chain has TRBV27 and TRBJ2-5, with 12 bases that match TRBD2. The CDR3 has 16 amino acids. The V segment lost 4 bases and the J segment 5 bases; nucleotides outside the gene matches: 8. CDR1 is MNHEY, CDR2 SMNVEV, per germline (reference sequence).

The sample holds one count of this clone. The sample holds other DNA sequences that translate to the same CDR3. This chain joins TRBV24-1 and TRBJ2-5, with 8 positions matching TRBD1. CDR1 and CDR2 from the germline V gene are KGHDR and SFDVKD. The CDR3 sequence is 15 residues long. V dropped 3 bases and J dropped 5; count of bases not matched to a gene: 7. The CDR3 here is CATSDPGQGQETQYF. CDR3 DNA: TGTGCCACCAGTGATCCAGGACAGGGCCAGGAGACCCAGTACTTC.

The rearrangement links TRBV5-1 to TRBJ2-3, with 11 nucleotides matching TRBD1. V dropped 2 bases and J dropped 6; count of bases not matched to a gene: 5. Germline V gives CDR1 SGHRS, CDR2 YFSETQ. The CDR3 runs 15 residues. CDR3 region: CASSFWTGGADTQYF. The CDR3 nucleotides are TGCGCCAGCAGCTTTTGGACAGGGGGCGCGGATACGCAGTATTTT.

V gene TRBV28 combines with J gene TRBJ1-5; 8 nucleotides agree with TRBD1. V was pared by 1 base and J by 4 bases, with 6 bases of the junction left unmatched. CDR3 size: 16 residues. Germline lookup yields CDR1 MDHEN and CDR2 SYDVKM. The CDR3 region is CASSLSRDRKNQPQHF. CDR3 nucleotide sequence: TGTGCCAGCAGTTTATCAAGGGACAGGAAAAATCAGCCCCAGCATTTT.

This clone was seen a single time. Written as DNA, the CDR3 is TGCGCCAGCAGTGCCGGGACTAGCGGGAGGGGTGAGCAGTACTTC. This sequence encodes CASSAGTSGRGEQYF. This chain joins TRBV10-1 and TRBJ2-7; 16 bases are shared with TRBD2. The CDR3 runs to 15 residues. V lost 4 bases and J lost 7; bases outside the gene matches: 4. The V gene's germline CDR1 is WNHNN and CDR2 SYGVQD (reference sequence).

Details on this clone: Other DNA sequences within the sample encode an identical CDR3. The chain carries TRBV4-1 and TRBJ2-7; possible D gene TRBD1, 5 bases. This CDR3 is built from 15 residues. Germline V lookup: CDR1 MGHRA, CDR2 YSYEKL. V lost 0 bases and J lost 0, with 9 bases in between. CDR3 region: CASSQDSGSSYEQYF. The CDR3, as DNA: TGCGCCAGCAGCCAAGATTCAGGGTCCTCCTACGAGCAGTACTTC.

The V and J genes are TRBV6-2 or TRBV6-3 and TRBJ2-5; D is unclear. CDR3 size: 12 residues. Germline V lookup: CDR1 MNHEY, CDR2 SVGEGT. The V gene lost 5 bases and the J gene lost 3 bases, with 7 bases spanning the gap. CDR3 in amino acids: CASSTYEETQYF. CDR3 DNA sequence: TGTGCCAGCAGTACCTACGAAGAGACCCAGTACTTC.

V usage is TRBV28 and J usage is TRBJ1-2, with a tentative D call TRBD1 (5 bases). Germline CDR1 MDHEN, CDR2 SYDVKM. V was pared by 2 bases and J by 8 bases, with 9 bases between. CDR3 length: 12 amino acids. The CDR3 loop reads CASSLQGGGYTF. DNA of the CDR3: TGTGCCAGCAGTTTACAGGGAGGAGGCTACACCTTC.

V and J are TRBV6-1 and TRBJ2-3, with D tentatively TRBD1 (6 bases). This CDR3 contains 15 residues. Germline loops: CDR1 MNHNS, CDR2 SASEGT. Trimming took off 3 bases at V and 0 bases at J, with 10 bases between the two ends. The CDR3 sequence: CASSDTGSSTDTQYF. In DNA, the CDR3 is TGTGCCAGCAGTGACACAGGGTCTAGCACAGATACGCAGTATTTT.

The chain joins TRBV5-6 to TRBJ2-1; the match to TRBD2 covers 9 bases. J was trimmed by 0 bases and V by 1 base; bases with no gene match: 11. Germline V lookup: CDR1 SGHDT, CDR2 YYEEEE. The CDR3 runs to 19 residues. This chain's CDR3 is CASSLRAREGLSSYNEQFF. The DNA for the CDR3 is TGTGCCAGCAGCTTGCGGGCGCGGGAGGGATTAAGCTCCTACAATGAGCAGTTCTTC.

The rearrangement joins TRBV5-1 to TRBJ2-7; 11 positions match TRBD2. CDR1 SGHRS and CDR2 YFSETQ come from the germline V gene. V was pared by 4 bases and J by 0 bases, with 0 bases of the junction left unmatched. The CDR3 covers 14 residues. The CDR3 loop reads CASSTSGSSYEQYF. CDR3 sequence (DNA): TGCGCCAGCAGCACTAGCGGGAGCTCCTACGAGCAGTACTTC.

This chain connects TRBV6-2 or TRBV6-3 to TRBJ2-2; D perhaps matches TRBD2 (6 bases). Germline CDR1 reads MNHEY; CDR2 reads SVGEGT. V lost 7 bases and J lost 7, with 16 bases in between. The CDR3 has 14 amino acids. In DNA form, the CDR3 reads TGTGCCAGCACCCCCTACTCGGGGGTCGGGGAGCTGTTTTTT. Its translation: CASTPYSGVGELFF.

The chain has TRBV24-1 and TRBJ1-1; TRBD1 might be the D (6 bases). This CDR3 region has 14 residues. From germline, CDR1 is KGHDR and CDR2 SFDVKD. V shed 2 bases and J shed 1 base, with 7 bases lying between them. The CDR3 region is CATSDSTGNTEAFF. CDR3 bases: TGTGCCACCAGTGATTCGACAGGGAACACTGAAGCTTTCTTT.

This rearrangement joins TRBV7-9 to TRBJ1-2, with 7 bases aligning to TRBD1. In germline, CDR1 is SEHNR, CDR2 FQNEAQ (reference sequence). CDR3 length: 15 amino acids. V lost 1 base and J lost 8; bases outside the gene matches: 10. CDR3 residues: CASSLDGGGAGGYTF. DNA for the CDR3: TGTGCCAGCAGCTTAGACGGAGGGGGCGCGGGAGGCTACACCTTC.

This chain joins TRBV3-1 (or the pseudogene TRBV3-2) and TRBJ2-7; TRBD1 aligns across 7 bases. V dropped 3 bases and J dropped 0; count of bases not matched to a gene: 11. The CDR3 contains 17 residues. Germline-derived CDR1 and CDR2 are LGHDT and YNNKEL (reference sequence). DNA of the CDR3: TGTGCCAGCAGCCAGGGCCCCGCGACAGGGACCTCCTACGAGCAGTACTTC. It codes for CASSQGPATGTSYEQYF.

V and J are TRBV6-5 and TRBJ1-1; D call uncertain. The CDR3 loop spans 14 amino acids. Trimming pared 2 bases from V and 5 bases from J, leaving 12 bases between. In germline, CDR1 is MNHEY, CDR2 SVGAGI. The DNA for the CDR3 is TGTGCCAGCAGTTACGAGGGCAGTCGGACTGAAGCTTTCTTT. It is translated as CASSYEGSRTEAFF.

This chain links TRBV5-1 with TRBJ2-5; D is unclear. Germline assignment: CDR1 SGHRS and CDR2 YFSETQ. The V gene lost 3 bases and the J gene lost 5 bases, with 17 bases spanning the gap. This CDR3 has 15 residues. CDR3 DNA: TGCGCCAGCAGCTCTCACGGTTCCGATACGGAGACCCAGTACTTC. Protein sequence: CASSSHGSDTETQYF.